Sequencing of this T cell receptor (beta chain) was carried out in a study of blood T cell repertoires in COVID-19. The CDR3 runs 16 residues. Germline V gene sequence: CDR1 LNHDA, CDR2 SQIVND (reference sequence). Deletions cut 5 bases from V and 0 bases from J, with 14 bases between. This clone has a handful of counts. As processed by the authors: Amplifying reference gene primers gave estimates of nucleated cell counts. Here immunoSEQ multiplex PCR was the method, and the copy in TCRdb shows in-frame clones only, minus some. V and J calls and clone size are those listed in that table; D and trimming were worked out from the DNA. This table has roughly 670,000 clones, about 90% appearing once.

This TCR derives from a woman in her late teens or twenties with acute or convalescent COVID-19. The J gene is TRBJ1-5, the V gene TRBV19; D unresolved. The specimen was peripheral blood. The CDR3 bases are TGTGCCAGTAGTGATCTCGGGTATCATAGCAATCAGCCCCAGCATTTT. Its translation is CASSDLGYHSNQPQHF.